One sample yielded the 22 T cell receptor beta chains listed below, sequenced in a study of cytomegalovirus exposure and HLA in healthy donors. Measured with immunoSEQ multiplex PCR; TCRdb has only the in-frame clones, and not every one. Among roughly 150,000 clones, 85% to 90% were seen once, and the ten largest hold roughly 3%. Sample: PBMCs. These receptors originate from a man younger than 35 in good health and CMV-seronegative.

The rearrangement uses TRBV5-1 and TRBJ2-3, with TRBD2 identical over 7 bases. V lost 7 bases, J lost 0 bases, and 8 bases stayed unmatched. Per the germline V gene, CDR1 is SGHRS and CDR2 is YFSETQ. The CDR3 has 15 amino acids. CDR3 coding DNA: TGCGCCAGCCAACCCGGGGGGTCTAGCACAGATACGCAGTATTTT. It specifies CASQPGGSSTDTQYF. The complete variable domain, with remaining parts taken from reference TRBV5-1 and TRBJ2-3, reads KAGVTQTPRYLIKTRGQQVTLSCSPISGHRSVSWYQQTPGQGLQFLFEYFSETQRNKGNFPGRFSGRQFSNSRSEMNVSTLELGDSALYLCASQPGGSSTDTQYFGPGTRLTVL.

The rearrangement links TRBV12-5 to TRBJ2-6, with a possible D match to TRBD1 (5 bases). V dropped 5 bases and J dropped 1 base, with 15 bases sitting between them. This CDR3 spans 17 amino acids. Per germline, CDR1 LGHNT and CDR2 FRNRAP. In nucleotides, the CDR3 is TGTGCTAGTGGTCCTCACAACGCAGGGTCTGGGGCCAACGTCCTGACTTTC. As protein: CASGPHNAGSGANVLTF.

The chain is built from TRBV6-1 and TRBJ1-2; the D gene is possibly TRBD1 (5 bases). V lost 3 bases, J lost 4 bases, and 12 bases lay in between. The CDR3 has 14 amino acids. Per the germline V gene, CDR1 is MNHNS and CDR2 is SASEGT. In nucleotides, the CDR3 is TGTGCCAGCAGTGAGGAGGGGAGGCGCTATGGCTACACCTTC. Its protein is CASSEEGRRYGYTF.

The V and J genes are TRBV18 and TRBJ2-5, with 9 bases matching TRBD2. V trimming: 5 bases; J trimming: 4 bases; junction bases outside the gene matches: 5. This CDR3 spans 14 amino acids. Germline V CDR1 and CDR2: KGHSH, LQKENI. The DNA for the CDR3 is TGTGCCAGCTCAGCCCTAGCGGGGAGAGAGACCCAGTACTTC. Protein product: CASSALAGRETQYF.

The CDR3 DNA reads as TGTGCCAGCAGGGGGGGGTTCCGCGAGGTGGGCACCTACGAGCAGTACGTC. Translating it yields CASRGGFREVGTYEQYV. J is TRBJ2-7 and V is TRBV28, with 7 bases lining up with TRBD2. Trimming at V came to 6 bases and at J to 2 bases, leaving 16 bases not matched to a gene. Per the germline V gene, CDR1 is MDHEN and CDR2 is SYDVKM. This CDR3 has 17 residues.

The rearrangement uses TRBV27 and TRBJ1-5, with D perhaps matching TRBD1 (5 bases). CDR1 and CDR2 from the germline V gene are MNHEY and SMNVEV (reference sequence). The V end was cut by 0 bases, the J end by 6 bases, with 9 bases between. The CDR3 has 14 amino acids. This CDR3 reads CASSLSGEGQPQHF. Written as DNA, the CDR3 is TGTGCCAGCAGTTTATCGGGGGAGGGTCAGCCCCAGCATTTT.

The chain joins TRBV27 to TRBJ2-7; 8 bases agree with TRBD2. This CDR3 contains 14 residues. V shed 3 bases, J shed 3 bases, and the junction held 4 bases outside the gene matches. CDR1 is MNHEY, CDR2 SMNVEV, per germline (reference sequence). Here the CDR3 reads CASSFAGGLYEQYF. As DNA, the CDR3 is TGTGCCAGCAGTTTTGCGGGAGGTCTCTACGAGCAGTACTTC.

This clone turned up a few times. The chain joins TRBV28 to TRBJ2-7; a possible D gene is TRBD2 (5 bases). CDR3 length equals 13 residues. Trimming left V 7 bases short and J 3 bases short, with 13 bases between. Germline CDR1 MDHEN, CDR2 SYDVKM. The CDR3 nucleotides read TGTGCCAGCACCGCCGGGATAGGCTACGAGCAGTACGTC. This sequence encodes CASTAGIGYEQYV.

The chain combines TRBV13 with TRBJ2-3; 9 bases fit TRBD2. Per the germline V gene, CDR1 is PRHDT and CDR2 is FYEKMQ (reference sequence). V shed 7 bases, J shed 4 bases, and the junction held 15 bases outside the gene matches. The CDR3 is 17 residues long. The CDR3 protein is CASTLASRRGGADTQYF. The CDR3 coding sequence is TGTGCCAGCACGCTGGCCTCTCGGCGCGGGGGGGCAGATACGCAGTATTTT.

The V gene is TRBV11-2, the J gene TRBJ2-3; 11 nucleotides line up with TRBD2. The germline V gene encodes CDR1 SGHAT and CDR2 FQNNGV. V dropped 4 bases and J dropped 0; count of bases not matched to a gene: 3. CDR3 length equals 16 residues. CDR3 in DNA: TGTGCCAGCAGCTCCTTAGCGGGAGGGAGCACAGATACGCAGTATTTT. Amino acid sequence: CASSSLAGGSTDTQYF.

This clone showed up just once. J is TRBJ1-2 and V is TRBV4-2; D call uncertain. This CDR3 is 14 amino acids long. Germline V gene sequence: CDR1 LGHNA, CDR2 YNFKEQ. V lost 0 bases, J lost 1 base, and 6 bases lay in between. CDR3 sequence: CASSQDPGNYGYTF. The CDR3, as DNA: TGTGCCAGCAGCCAAGATCCGGGTAACTATGGCTACACCTTC.

The V gene is TRBV28, the J gene TRBJ2-7; 12 bases are a match to TRBD2. V shed 5 bases and J 6 bases; nucleotides not matched to a gene: 17. The CDR3 has 18 amino acids. The germline V gene has CDR1 MDHEN and CDR2 SYDVKM. Here the CDR3 reads CASSPTSGGGGPLFEQYV. In nucleotides, the CDR3 is TGTGCCAGCAGTCCGACTAGCGGGGGAGGAGGGCCCCTCTTCGAGCAGTACGTC.

V gene TRBV5-1 combines with J gene TRBJ2-7; D possibly corresponds to TRBD2 (5 bases). V was shortened by 0 bases and J by 1 base, with 11 bases between the two germline ends. CDR3 length: 15 amino acids. Germline V gene lookup returns CDR1 SGHRS and CDR2 YFSETQ. The chain's CDR3 is CASSLEGTSSYEQYF. CDR3 coding DNA: TGCGCCAGCAGCTTGGAAGGAACTAGTTCCTACGAGCAGTACTTC.

Details on this clone: It is unclear where the CDR3 begins or ends on the DNA, so no DNA is shown, and the CDR3 is as TCRdb lists it. The genes are TRBV18 and TRBJ2-1; the table's TRBD1 call for D was not verified on the DNA. The CDR3 is 13 residues long, ends included. Germline CDR1 reads KGHSH; CDR2 reads LQKENI. The CDR3 reads CASSPLWQDEQFF.

The chain recombines TRBV18 with TRBJ2-3; D is perhaps TRBD2 (6 bases). The CDR3 spans 15 residues. V was pared by 3 bases and J by 2 bases, with 12 bases between. CDR1 is KGHSH and CDR2 is LQKENI in the germline V gene. The CDR3 DNA follows: TGTGCCAGCTCACCGAGTAGCGGATCCACAGATACGCAGTATTTT. Protein: CASSPSSGSTDTQYF.

The V call is TRBV2, the J call TRBJ2-6, with D possibly matching TRBD1 (5 bases). Germline-derived CDR1 and CDR2 are SNHLY and FYNNEI. V lost 3 bases to trimming and J lost 0 bases, with 12 bases between them. This CDR3 region has 17 residues. CDR3 in DNA: TGTGCCAGCAGTGATGGACACTCATTCTCTGGGGCCAACGTCCTGACTTTC. Its protein is CASSDGHSFSGANVLTF.

This chain connects TRBV27 to TRBJ2-7, with 7 bases aligning to TRBD2. The V segment lost 3 bases and the J segment 9 bases; nucleotides outside the gene matches: 11. Per the germline V gene, CDR1 is MNHEY and CDR2 is SMNVEV (reference sequence). This CDR3 contains 14 residues. The DNA for the CDR3 is TGTGCCAGCAGTTTGGGAGGGGTGGATCAAGGGCAGTACTTC. This codes for CASSLGGVDQGQYF.

This clone is a singleton in its sample. V gene TRBV4-1 combines with J gene TRBJ1-3; D may be TRBD1 (5 bases). In germline, CDR1 is MGHRA, CDR2 YSYEKL. Trimming cost V 0 bases and J 4 bases, with 16 bases left between them. The length of the CDR3 is 17 residues. In DNA, the CDR3 is TGCGCCAGCAGCCAAGATGTGGGGGGTTTCTCGGGAAACACCATATATTTT. It translates to CASSQDVGGFSGNTIYF.

This chain connects TRBV6-4 to TRBJ2-3, with 9 positions matching TRBD2. CDR1 is MRHNA and CDR2 is SNTAGT in the germline V gene. J was trimmed by 3 bases and V by 4 bases; bases with no gene match: 5. This CDR3 region has 15 residues. CDR3 protein: CASSALAGITDTQYF. In nucleotides, the CDR3 is TGTGCCAGCAGTGCCCTAGCGGGGATAACAGATACGCAGTATTTT.

V usage is TRBV5-6 and J usage is TRBJ1-5; D might be TRBD1 (5 bases). With 1 base removed from V and 4 bases from J, the gap between germline ends came to 9 bases. Looked up from germline, CDR1 is SGHDT and CDR2 is YYEEEE. The CDR3 runs 14 residues. The CDR3 reads CASSLSQGNQPQHF. The CDR3 DNA follows: TGTGCCAGCAGCTTGAGTCAGGGTAATCAGCCCCAGCATTTT.

The chain employs TRBV6-5 and TRBJ1-6; D is possibly TRBD1 (5 bases). Germline V gives CDR1 MNHEY, CDR2 SVGAGI. Trimming left V 5 bases short and J 8 bases short, with 10 bases between. CDR3 length equals 13 residues. The CDR3 DNA reads as TGTGCCAGCAGTGAGAGCAGGGATTCACCCCTCCACTTT. Translation gives CASSESRDSPLHF.

The chain employs TRBV10-2 and TRBJ1-2; TRBD1 matches 8 bases. CDR1 and CDR2 (germline): WSHSY, SAAADI. This CDR3 is 19 amino acids long. V lost 1 base, J lost 2 bases, and 15 bases stayed unmatched. The CDR3 DNA follows: TGCGCCAGCAGTGAGTTACAAGTAGGGACAGGAGAGGTCAACTATGGCTACACCTTC. Protein sequence: CASSELQVGTGEVNYGYTF.